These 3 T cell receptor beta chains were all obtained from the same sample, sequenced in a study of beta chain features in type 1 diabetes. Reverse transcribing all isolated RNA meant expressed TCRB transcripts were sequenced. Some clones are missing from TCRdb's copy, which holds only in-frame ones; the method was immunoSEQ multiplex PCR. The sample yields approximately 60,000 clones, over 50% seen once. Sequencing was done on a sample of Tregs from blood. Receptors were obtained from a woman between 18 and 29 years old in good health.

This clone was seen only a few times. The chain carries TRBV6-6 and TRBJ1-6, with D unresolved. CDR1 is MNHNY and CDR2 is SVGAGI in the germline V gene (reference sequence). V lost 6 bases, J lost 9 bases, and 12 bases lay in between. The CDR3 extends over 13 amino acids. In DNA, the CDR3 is TGTGCCAGCAGCCAACTCGCGGGTTCACCCCTCCACTTT. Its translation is CASSQLAGSPLHF.

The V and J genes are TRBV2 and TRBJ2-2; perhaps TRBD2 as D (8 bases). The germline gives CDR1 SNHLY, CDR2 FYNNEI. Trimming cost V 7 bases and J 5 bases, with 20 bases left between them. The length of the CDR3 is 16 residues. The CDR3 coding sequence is TGTGCCAGCACTCAAGAGGGGGCTAGCGGGACCGGGGAGCTGTTTTTT. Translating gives CASTQEGASGTGELFF.

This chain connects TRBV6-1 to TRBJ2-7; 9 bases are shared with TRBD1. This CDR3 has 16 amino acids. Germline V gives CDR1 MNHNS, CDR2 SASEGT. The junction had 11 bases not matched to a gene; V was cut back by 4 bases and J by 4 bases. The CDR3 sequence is CASSGDRAILSYEQYF. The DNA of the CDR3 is TGTGCCAGCAGTGGGGACAGGGCAATTCTTAGTTACGAGCAGTACTTC.